This T cell receptor beta chain originates from a study of blood T cells in healthy people across ages. Each donor supplied roughly 9.1 milliliters of peripheral blood. Then a second PCR, running roughly 6 to 12 cycles, was carried out with a sample-barcoded 5' primer and a J-beta primer mix. TCRdb re-analysed the 5' RACE reads in MiXCR, keeping a single row per CDR3 protein. This sample has about 640,000 distinct CDR3 sequences; approximately 50% occur once, and the top ten carry over 30%. The table lists this clonotype with a count of one. The CDR3 has 15 residues. CDR1 is SGHTA and CDR2 is FQGNSA in the germline V gene. V lost 10 bases and J 9 bases, leaving 25 bases between the germline ends.

The specimen sequenced was blood. This sequence originates from a man aged 55 to 70 in good health. J is TRBJ2-1 and V is TRBV7-2; D tentatively reads TRBD1 or TRBD2 (5 bases each). The CDR3 bases are TGTGCCACCTCGGGGATCAGGGTTGGAGGCAGTGAGCAGTTCTTC. Its translation is CATSGIRVGGSEQFF.